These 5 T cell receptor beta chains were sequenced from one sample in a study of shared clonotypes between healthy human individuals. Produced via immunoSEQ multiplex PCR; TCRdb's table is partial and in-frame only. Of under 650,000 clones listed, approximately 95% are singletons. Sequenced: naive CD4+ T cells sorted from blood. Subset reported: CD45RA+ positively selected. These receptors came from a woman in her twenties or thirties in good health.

The CDR3 sequence: CASSLAGALVGEQFF. In nucleotides, the CDR3 is TGTGCCAGCAGCTTGGCAGGGGCACTAGTCGGTGAGCAGTTCTTC. The chain joins TRBV13 to TRBJ2-1, with D possibly matching TRBD1 (6 bases). Germline V lookup: CDR1 PRHDT, CDR2 FYEKMQ (reference sequence). The CDR3 sequence is 15 residues long. V lost 3 bases, J lost 9 bases, and 18 bases lay in between.

The CDR3 DNA is TGTGCCAGCAGCCAGTATGGGGTTCGAGAGACCCAGTACTTC. It specifies CASSQYGVRETQYF. V gene TRBV7-2 combines with J gene TRBJ2-5; D gene unclear. The germline V and J ends were trimmed by 5 bases and 4 bases, with 14 bases remaining between them. Germline V gene data show CDR1 as SGHTA and CDR2 as FQGNSA. CDR3 length: 14 amino acids.

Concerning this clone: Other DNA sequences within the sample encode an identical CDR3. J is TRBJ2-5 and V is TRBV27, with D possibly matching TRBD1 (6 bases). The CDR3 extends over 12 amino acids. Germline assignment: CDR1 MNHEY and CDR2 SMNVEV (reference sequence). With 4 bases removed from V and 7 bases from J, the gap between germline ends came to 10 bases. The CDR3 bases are TGTGCCAGCAGTTCCCTAGGGGGGACCCAGTACTTC. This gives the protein CASSSLGGTQYF.

The CDR3 region has the DNA TGTGCCAGCTCACCCGTGACAGGGACATGCACAGATACGCAGTATTTT. Translated, it gives CASSPVTGTCTDTQYF. The chain has TRBV18 and TRBJ2-3, with 7 bases aligning to TRBD1. The CDR3 is 16 residues long. The junction had 7 bases not matched to a gene; V was cut back by 3 bases and J by 1 base. The V gene's germline CDR1 is KGHSH and CDR2 LQKENI.

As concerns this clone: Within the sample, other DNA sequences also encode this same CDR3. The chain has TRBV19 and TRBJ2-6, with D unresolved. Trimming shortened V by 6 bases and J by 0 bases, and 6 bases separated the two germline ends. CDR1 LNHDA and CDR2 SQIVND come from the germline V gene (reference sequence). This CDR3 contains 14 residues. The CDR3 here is CASRVSSGANVLTF. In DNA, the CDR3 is TGTGCCAGTAGAGTGAGCTCTGGGGCCAACGTCCTGACTTTC.